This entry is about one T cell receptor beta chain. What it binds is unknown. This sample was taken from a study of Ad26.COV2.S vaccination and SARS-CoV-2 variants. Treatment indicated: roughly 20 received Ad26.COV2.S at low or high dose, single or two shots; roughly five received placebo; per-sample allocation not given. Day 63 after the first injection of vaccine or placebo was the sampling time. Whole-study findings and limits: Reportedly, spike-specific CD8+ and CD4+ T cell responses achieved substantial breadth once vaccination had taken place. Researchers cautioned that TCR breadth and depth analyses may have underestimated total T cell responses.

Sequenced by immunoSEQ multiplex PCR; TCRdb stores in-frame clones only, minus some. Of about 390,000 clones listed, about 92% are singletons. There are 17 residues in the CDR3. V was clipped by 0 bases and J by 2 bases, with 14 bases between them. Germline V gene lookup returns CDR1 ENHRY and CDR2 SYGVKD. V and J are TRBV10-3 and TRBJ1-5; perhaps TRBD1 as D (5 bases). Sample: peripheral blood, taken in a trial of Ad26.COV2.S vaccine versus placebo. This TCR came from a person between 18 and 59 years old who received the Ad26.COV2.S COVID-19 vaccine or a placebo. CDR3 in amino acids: CAISESRRGDGNQPQHF. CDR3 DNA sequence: TGTGCCATCAGTGAGTCCCGTCGGGGGGATGGCAATCAGCCCCAGCATTTT.